The 10 T cell receptor beta chains below were found in one sample sequenced in a study of cytomegalovirus exposure and HLA in healthy donors. In the PCR, 60 Vbeta and 13 Jbeta primers were used. Clones were sequenced by immunoSEQ multiplex PCR, and TCRdb holds only the in-frame ones, with some missing. The repertoire includes 100,000 to 150,000 clones, approximately 75% of them detected once, and roughly 5% sits in the top ten. Sequenced sample: PBMCs. These receptors all stem from a man aged 50 to 59 in good health and CMV-seropositive.

The V call is TRBV12-5, the J call TRBJ1-1; no firm D call. V shed 1 base and J shed 1 base, with 7 bases lying between them. The length of the CDR3 is 14 residues. Per germline, CDR1 LGHNT and CDR2 FRNRAP. The CDR3 sequence is CASGLGQKNTEAFF. As DNA, the CDR3 is TGTGCTAGTGGTTTGGGACAAAAGAACACTGAAGCTTTCTTT.

This chain uses TRBV6-1 with TRBJ2-7; 10 nucleotides agree with TRBD1. In germline, CDR1 is MNHNS, CDR2 SASEGT. J was trimmed by 6 bases and V by 6 bases; bases with no gene match: 11. The CDR3 sequence is 15 residues long. The DNA for the CDR3 is TGTGCCAGCAGGAGGGGGACAGGGGAAAACAGCGAGCAGTACTTC. Translated, it gives CASRRGTGENSEQYF.

The J gene is TRBJ2-3, the V gene TRBV4-1, with 8 bases that match TRBD1. The CDR3 totals 15 residues. Germline V gene data show CDR1 as MGHRA and CDR2 as YSYEKL. The junction had 10 bases not matched to a gene; V was cut back by 5 bases and J by 6 bases. Written as DNA, the CDR3 is TGCGCCAGCAGCTCACAGGGGGTCGGGTGGGATACGCAGTATTTT. Translating it yields CASSSQGVGWDTQYF.

Only a few counts were recorded for this clone. This sequence joins TRBV16 and TRBJ1-6; D possibly corresponds to TRBD1 (6 bases). The V gene lost 0 bases and the J gene lost 10 bases, with 13 bases spanning the gap. This CDR3 is built from 15 residues. CDR1 KGHSY and CDR2 FQNENV come from the germline V gene. In nucleotides, the CDR3 is TGTGCCAGCAGCCAATCGGGCCCGAGGGGGTCACCCCTCCACTTT. Protein product: CASSQSGPRGSPLHF. The complete variable domain, with remaining parts taken from reference TRBV16 and TRBJ1-6, reads GEEVAQTPKHLVRGEGQKAKLYCAPIKGHSYVFWYQQVLKNEFKFLISFQNENVFDETGMPKERFSAKCLPNSPCSLEIQATKLEDSAVYFCASSQSGPRGSPLHFGNGTRLTVT.

This clone is a singleton in its sample. Other DNA sequences within the sample encode an identical CDR3. The chain employs TRBV27 and TRBJ1-1, with TRBD1 identical over 11 bases. CDR1 is MNHEY and CDR2 is SMNVEV in the germline V gene (reference sequence). V gave up 3 bases and J gave up 0 bases; unmatched junction bases: 3. There are 16 residues in the CDR3. As DNA, the CDR3 is TGTGCCAGCAGTTTTGGACAGGGGGCCCTGAACACTGAAGCTTTCTTT. It yields the protein CASSFGQGALNTEAFF.

The gene calls are TRBV6-5 and TRBJ2-3; D gene ambiguous. CDR3 length: 14 amino acids. From germline, CDR1 is MNHEY and CDR2 SVGAGI. V lost 4 bases, J lost 8 bases, and 16 bases lay in between. The CDR3 reads CASSSTLNRGTQYF. DNA for the CDR3: TGTGCCAGCAGTTCTACCCTAAATCGAGGTACGCAGTATTTT.

The chain is built from TRBV4-2 and TRBJ2-2; 11 nucleotides align to TRBD2. Looked up from germline, CDR1 is LGHNA and CDR2 is YNFKEQ. With 0 bases clipped from V and 0 bases from J, the junction kept 3 bases outside the gene matches. This CDR3 comprises 18 residues. The CDR3 DNA sequence: TGTGCCAGCAGCCAAGATACTAGCGGGAGCGCGAACACCGGGGAGCTGTTTTTT. Translation: CASSQDTSGSANTGELFF.

This clone was seen a handful of times. The J gene is TRBJ1-2, the V gene TRBV10-3; 7 positions agree with TRBD1. CDR1 ENHRY and CDR2 SYGVKD come from the germline V gene. The CDR3 has 12 residues. The ends lost 10 bases at V and 8 bases at J; junction bases unmatched: 10. CDR3 loop: CASTGAGGGYTF. The CDR3 bases are TGTGCCAGCACAGGGGCCGGAGGGGGCTACACCTTC.

The chain employs TRBV7-8 and TRBJ2-7; D is possibly TRBD2 (6 bases). CDR1 is SGHVS, CDR2 FQNEAQ, per germline. Trimming took 6 bases from V and 0 from J, leaving 6 bases between them. The CDR3 has 12 residues. CDR3 DNA: TGTGCCAGCAGGGGGGGCTCCTACGAGCAGTACTTC. This sequence encodes CASRGGSYEQYF.

Here the CDR3 DNA reads TGTGCCAGCTCACCATATACTAGCGGGAGCTACGAGCAGTACTTC. Residues: CASSPYTSGSYEQYF. V is TRBV18 and J is TRBJ2-7, with 11 bases fitting TRBD2. The CDR3 extends over 15 amino acids. V trimming: 2 bases; J trimming: 3 bases; junction bases outside the gene matches: 3. The germline gives CDR1 KGHSH, CDR2 LQKENI. The full variable domain, completed using reference TRBV18 and TRBJ2-7, is NAGVMQNPRHLVRRRGQEARLRCSPMKGHSHVYWYRQLPEEGLKFMVYLQKENIIDESGMPKERFSAEFPKEGPSILRIQQVVRGDSAAYFCASSPYTSGSYEQYFGPGTRLTVT.